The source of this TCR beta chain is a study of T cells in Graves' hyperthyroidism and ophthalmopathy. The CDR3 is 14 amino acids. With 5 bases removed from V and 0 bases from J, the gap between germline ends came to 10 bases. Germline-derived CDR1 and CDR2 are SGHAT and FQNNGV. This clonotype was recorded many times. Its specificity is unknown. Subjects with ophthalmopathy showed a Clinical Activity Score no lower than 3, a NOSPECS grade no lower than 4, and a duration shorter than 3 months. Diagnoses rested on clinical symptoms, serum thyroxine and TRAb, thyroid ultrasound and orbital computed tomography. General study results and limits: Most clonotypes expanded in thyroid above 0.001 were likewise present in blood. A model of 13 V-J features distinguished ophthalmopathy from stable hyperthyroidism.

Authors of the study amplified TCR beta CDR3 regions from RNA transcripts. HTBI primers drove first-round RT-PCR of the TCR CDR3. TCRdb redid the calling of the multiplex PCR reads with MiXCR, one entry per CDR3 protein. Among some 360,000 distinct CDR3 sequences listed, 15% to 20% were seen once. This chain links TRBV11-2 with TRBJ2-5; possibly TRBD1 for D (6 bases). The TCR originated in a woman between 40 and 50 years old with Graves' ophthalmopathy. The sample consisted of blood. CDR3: CASSTGTHQETQYF. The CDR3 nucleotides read TGTGCCAGCAGCACCGGGACACACCAAGAGACCCAGTACTTC.